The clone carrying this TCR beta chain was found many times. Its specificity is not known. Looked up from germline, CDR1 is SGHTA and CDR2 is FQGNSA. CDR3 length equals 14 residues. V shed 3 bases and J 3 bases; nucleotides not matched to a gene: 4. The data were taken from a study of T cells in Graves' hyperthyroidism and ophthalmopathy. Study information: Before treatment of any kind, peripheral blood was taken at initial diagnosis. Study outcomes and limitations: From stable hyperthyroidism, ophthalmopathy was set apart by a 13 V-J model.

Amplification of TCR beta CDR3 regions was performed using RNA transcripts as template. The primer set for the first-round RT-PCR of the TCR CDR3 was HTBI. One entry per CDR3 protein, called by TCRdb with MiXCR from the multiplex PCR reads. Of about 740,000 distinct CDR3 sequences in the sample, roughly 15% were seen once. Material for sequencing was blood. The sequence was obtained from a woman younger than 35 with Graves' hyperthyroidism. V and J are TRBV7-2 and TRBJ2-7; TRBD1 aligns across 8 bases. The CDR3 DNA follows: TGTGCCAGCAGCTTGGACAGGGTTGTCTACGAGCAGTACTTC. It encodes CASSLDRVVYEQYF.